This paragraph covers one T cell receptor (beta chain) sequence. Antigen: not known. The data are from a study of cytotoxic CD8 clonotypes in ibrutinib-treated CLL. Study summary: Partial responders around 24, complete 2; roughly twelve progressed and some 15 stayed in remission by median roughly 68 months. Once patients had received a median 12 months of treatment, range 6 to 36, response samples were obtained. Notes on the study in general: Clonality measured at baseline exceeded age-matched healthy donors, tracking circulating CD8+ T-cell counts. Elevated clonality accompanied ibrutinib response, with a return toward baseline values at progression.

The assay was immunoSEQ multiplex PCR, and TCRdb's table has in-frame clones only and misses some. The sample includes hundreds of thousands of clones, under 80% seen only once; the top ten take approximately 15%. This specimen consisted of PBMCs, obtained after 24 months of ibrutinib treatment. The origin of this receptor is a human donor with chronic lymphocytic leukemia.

CDR3 amino acids: CASSKGLISPYNEQFF. CDR3 sequence (DNA): TGTGCCAGCAGCAAAGGGTTGATTTCTCCCTACAATGAGCAGTTCTTC. This chain links TRBV21-1 with TRBJ2-1. TRBV21-1 is described as a pseudogene. The CDR3 has 16 amino acids.